What follows describes a single TCR beta chain. The target antigen is unknown. The data derive from a study of blood T cells in healthy people across ages. The study's findings and limits: The fall in TCR beta diversity per million T cells was roughly linear with age.

Germline CDR1 SGHTA, CDR2 FQGNSA. There are 19 residues in the CDR3. After removal of 7 bases from V and 2 bases from J, the junction contained 14 bases not matched to a gene. Through a sample-barcoded 5' primer and a J-beta primer mix, a second PCR was run for roughly 6 to 11 cycles. TCRdb passed the 5' RACE reads through MiXCR, listing each CDR3 protein once. Here the sample spans approximately 730,000 distinct CDR3 sequences, approximately 53% being singletons. The authors isolated at least 6.5 million PBMCs per sample. The J gene is TRBJ2-7, the V gene TRBV7-2; 16 nucleotides match TRBD2. The TCR was taken from a man older than 75 in good health. Sequenced: blood. The CDR3: CASTTSRGLAGGPAYEQYF. CDR3 nucleotide sequence: TGTGCCAGCACTACTTCCCGGGGACTAGCGGGAGGGCCAGCCTACGAGCAGTACTTC. Full variable domain (outside the CDR3, taken from reference TRBV7-2 and TRBJ2-7): GAGVSQSPSNKVTEKGKDVELRCDPISGHTALYWYRQSLGQGLEFLIYFQGNSAPDKSGLPSDRFSAERTGGSVSTLTIQRTQQEDSAVYLCASTTSRGLAGGPAYEQYFGPGTRLTVT.